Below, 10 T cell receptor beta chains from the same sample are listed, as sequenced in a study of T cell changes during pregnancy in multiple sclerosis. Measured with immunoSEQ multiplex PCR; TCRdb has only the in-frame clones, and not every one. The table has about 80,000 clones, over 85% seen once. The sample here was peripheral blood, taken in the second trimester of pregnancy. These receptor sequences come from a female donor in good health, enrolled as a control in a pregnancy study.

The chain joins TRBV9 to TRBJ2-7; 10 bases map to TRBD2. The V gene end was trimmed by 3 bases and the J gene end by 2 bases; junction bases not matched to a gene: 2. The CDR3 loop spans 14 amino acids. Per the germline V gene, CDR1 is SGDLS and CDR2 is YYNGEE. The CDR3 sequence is CASSAAGGPYEQYF. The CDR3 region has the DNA TGTGCCAGCAGCGCAGCGGGAGGGCCCTACGAGCAGTACTTC. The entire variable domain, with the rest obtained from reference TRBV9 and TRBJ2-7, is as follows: DSGVTQTPKHLITATGQRVTLRCSPRSGDLSVYWYQQSLDQGLQFLIQYYNGEERAKGNILERFSAQQFPDLHSELNLSSLELGDSALYFCASSAAGGPYEQYFGPGTRLTVT.

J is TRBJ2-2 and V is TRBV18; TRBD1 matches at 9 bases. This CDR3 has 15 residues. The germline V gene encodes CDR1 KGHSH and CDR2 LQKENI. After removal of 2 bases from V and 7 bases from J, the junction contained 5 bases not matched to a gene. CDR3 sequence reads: CASSPTGGDGGELFF. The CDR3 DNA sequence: TGTGCCAGCTCACCAACAGGGGGCGACGGCGGGGAGCTGTTTTTT.

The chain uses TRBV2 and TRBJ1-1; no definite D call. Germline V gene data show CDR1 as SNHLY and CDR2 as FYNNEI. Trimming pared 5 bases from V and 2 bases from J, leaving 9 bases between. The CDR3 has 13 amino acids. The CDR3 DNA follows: TGTGCCAGCAGTCGCGACTTCAACACTGAAGCTTTCTTT. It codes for CASSRDFNTEAFF. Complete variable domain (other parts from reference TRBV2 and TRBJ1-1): EPEVTQTPSHQVTQMGQEVILRCVPISNHLYFYWYRQILGQKVEFLVSFYNNEISEKSEIFDDQFSVERPDGSNFTLKIRSTKLEDSAMYFCASSRDFNTEAFFGQGTRLTVV.

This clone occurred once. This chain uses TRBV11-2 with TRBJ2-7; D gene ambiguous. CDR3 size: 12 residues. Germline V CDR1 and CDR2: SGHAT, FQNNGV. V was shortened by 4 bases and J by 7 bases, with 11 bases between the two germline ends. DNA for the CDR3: TGTGCCAGCAGCTCTCAACTACGGGAGCAGTACTTC. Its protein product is CASSSQLREQYF.

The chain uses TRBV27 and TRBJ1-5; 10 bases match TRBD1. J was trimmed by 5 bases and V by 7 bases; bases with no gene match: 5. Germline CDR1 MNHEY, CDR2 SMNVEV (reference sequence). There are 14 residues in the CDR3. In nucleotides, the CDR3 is TGTGCCAGCACTACCGGGACAGGGGATCAGCCCCAGCATTTT. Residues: CASTTGTGDQPQHF.

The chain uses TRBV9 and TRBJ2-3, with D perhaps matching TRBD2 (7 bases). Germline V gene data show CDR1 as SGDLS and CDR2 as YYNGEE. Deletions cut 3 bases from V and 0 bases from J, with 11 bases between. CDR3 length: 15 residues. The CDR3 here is CASSGGGRSTDTQYF. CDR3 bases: TGTGCCAGCAGCGGGGGGGGGCGGAGCACAGATACGCAGTATTTT.

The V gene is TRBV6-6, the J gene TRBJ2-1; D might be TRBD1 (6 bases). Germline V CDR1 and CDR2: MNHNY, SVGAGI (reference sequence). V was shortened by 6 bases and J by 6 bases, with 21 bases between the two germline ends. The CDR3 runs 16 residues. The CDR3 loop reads CASRLAGDPNFNEQFF. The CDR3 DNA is TGTGCCAGCAGGCTAGCAGGGGACCCTAACTTCAATGAGCAGTTCTTC.

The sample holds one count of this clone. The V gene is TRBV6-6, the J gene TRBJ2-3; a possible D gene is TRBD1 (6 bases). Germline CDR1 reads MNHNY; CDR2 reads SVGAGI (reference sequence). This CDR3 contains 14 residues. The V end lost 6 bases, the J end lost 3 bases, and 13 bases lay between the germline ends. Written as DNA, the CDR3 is TGTGCCAGCAGCTCCTGGGGGCGGACAGATACGCAGTATTTT. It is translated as CASSSWGRTDTQYF.

CDR3 residues: CASSSEPGQGAGEQYF. For the CDR3, the DNA is TGTGCCAGCAGCTCAGAACCGGGACAGGGGGCTGGAGAGCAGTACTTC. The chain recombines TRBV7-6 with TRBJ2-7, with 12 bases that match TRBD1. CDR3 length: 16 residues. V gave up 4 bases and J gave up 7 bases; unmatched junction bases: 11. CDR1 and CDR2 (germline): SGHVS, FNYEAQ.

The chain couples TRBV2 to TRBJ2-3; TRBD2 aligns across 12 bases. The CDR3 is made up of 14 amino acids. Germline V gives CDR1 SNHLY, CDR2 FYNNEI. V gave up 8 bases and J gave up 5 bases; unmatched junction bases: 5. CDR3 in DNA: TGTGCCAGCTTGCTAGCGGGAGGGCGAGATACGCAGTATTTT. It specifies CASLLAGGRDTQYF.